The text below deals with one T cell receptor (beta chain). Its specificity is not known. The authors ran a second PCR of about 7 to 11 cycles using a sample-barcoded 5' primer and a J-beta primer mix. Samples each returned at least 2.5 million CDR3-containing paired-end reads. TCRdb reprocessed the 5' RACE reads with MiXCR, giving one entry per CDR3 protein. The repertoire holds approximately 1,700,000 distinct CDR3 sequences, approximately 40% seen once, with under 30% in the top ten. Collection of around 10 milliliters of peripheral blood was performed for each donor. This entry comes from a study of blood T cells in healthy people across ages. This CDR3 contains 11 residues. Germline lookup yields CDR1 LNHNV and CDR2 YYDKDF (reference sequence). Trimming stripped 4 bases from V and 1 base from J, with 1 base between. Study-level findings and limits: A strong correlation was seen between TCR beta diversity and naive T cell percentage. Shifts in expanded clonotypes may have been confounded by donor CMV status, which was unknown.

This rearrangement joins TRBV15 to TRBJ1-1; D is ambiguous. Sequencing input: blood. This clonotype was sampled from a human donor in good health. The CDR3: CATSKNTEAFF. The CDR3 bases are TGTGCCACCAGCAAGAACACTGAAGCTTTCTTT. Full variable domain (rest looked up from reference TRBV15 and TRBJ1-1): DAMVIQNPRYQVTQFGKPVTLSCSQTLNHNVMYWYQQKSSQAPKLLFHYYDKDFNNEADTPDNFQSRRPNTSFCFLDIRSPGLGDTAMYLCATSKNTEAFFGQGTRLTVV.